This T cell receptor (beta chain) was sequenced for a study of T cells in women clearing cervical HPV infection. Assay: immunoSEQ multiplex PCR; the TCRdb copy retains only in-frame clones and omits some. Its table records tens of thousands of clones. To note about this clone: No antigen is known for it. The missing CDR3 end, 3 residues past where the read stops, is filled in from the germline J gene.

Germline trimming cut 5 bases from V and 6 bases from J; bases unmatched to any gene: 9. From germline, CDR1 is GTSNPN and CDR2 SVGIG (reference sequence). This CDR3 spans 14 amino acids. Broader study findings: CIN3+ cases had significantly higher TCR richness than controls; evenness did not differ.

This receptor was obtained from a woman aged 18-70 years with a cervical HPV16 infection that either progressed to CIN3+ or cleared (not recorded which). V usage is TRBV30 and J usage is TRBJ1-5; 8 bases align to TRBD1. Sequenced: blood buffy coat. The part of the CDR3 DNA that was read is TGTGCCTGGCACCAACAGGGGGTAGGTCAGCCC. Translated, it gives CAWHQQGVGQP. The complete CDR3 reads CAWHQQGVGQPQHF.